This is a list of T cell receptor beta chains from one sample in a study of T cells after somatic rescue of genetic block. Generated by immunoSEQ multiplex PCR, the TCRdb table keeps only in-frame clones and is missing some. The data hold 70,000 to 95,000 clones, with 75% to 90% observed a single time. The specimen was peripheral blood mononuclear cells (PBMCs). All receptors derive from a woman aged 18-29 years. Each CDR3 is given with its conserved first and last residue. A D gene is named only where the DNA matches it firmly. A clone size is listed for some rows: how often the clone was seen (once, few, many), or a class if it is expanded.

J	D	size	V	CDR3	DNA
TRBJ2-2	TRBD1	.	TRBV7-2	CASSRQGANTGELFF	TGTGCCAGCAGCAGGCAGGGGGCGAACACCGGGGAGCTGTTTTTT
TRBJ2-1	.	.	TRBV28	CASSTHDSFIDEQFF	TGTGCCAGCAGCACCCACGACAGTTTTATCGATGAGCAGTTCTTC
TRBJ2-7	.	few	TRBV7-8	CASSLYSPGAYEQYF	TGTGCCAGCAGCTTATACTCCCCAGGGGCCTACGAGCAGTACTTC
TRBJ2-1	TRBD2	.	TRBV29-1	CSVVGLAGYNEQFF	TGCAGCGTTGTAGGGCTAGCGGGATACAATGAGCAGTTCTTC
TRBJ2-1	TRBD2	.	TRBV9	CASSVFTSGPEQFF	TGTGCCAGCAGCGTTTTCACTAGCGGACCGGAGCAGTTCTTC
TRBJ1-1	.	once	TRBV28	CASSPSDTEAFF	TGTGCCAGCAGTCCCTCCGACACTGAAGCTTTCTTT
TRBJ1-4	.	.	TRBV19	CASSIQGREKLFF	TGTGCCAGTAGTATCCAGGGTCGGGAAAAACTGTTTTTT
TRBJ2-1	.	once	TRBV6-4	CATSWTAGGDEQFF	TGTGCCACCTCTTGGACTGCGGGTGGGGATGAGCAGTTCTTC
TRBJ2-7	TRBD1	once	TRBV9	CASSVGDSGGYEQYF	TGTGCCAGCAGCGTAGGGGACAGTGGGGGCTACGAGCAGTACTTC
TRBJ2-1	.	.	TRBV30	CAWSAGASGFNEQFF	TGTGCCTGGAGTGCGGGGGCTAGCGGTTTTAATGAGCAGTTCTTC
TRBJ2-7	.	.	TRBV28	CASSSSVRRARHYEQYF	TGTGCCAGCAGTTCGTCGGTTCGGAGGGCTCGACACTACGAGCAGTACTTC
TRBJ1-2	.	.	TRBV30	CAWRLLTGREIYGYTF	TGTGCCTGGAGGTTACTAACAGGGAGGGAAATCTATGGCTACACCTTC
TRBJ1-4	.	.	TRBV29-1	CSVRTGLREKLFF	TGCAGCGTAAGGACGGGGCTTCGCGAAAAACTGTTTTTT
TRBJ2-5	TRBD2	.	TRBV6-5	CASTAVAGVGTQYF	TGTGCCAGCACCGCGGTAGCGGGAGTCGGGACCCAGTACTTC
TRBJ2-5	.	.	TRBV6-5	CASSLPGARETQYF	TGTGCCAGCAGTCTCCCGGGGGCTAGGGAGACCCAGTACTTC
TRBJ2-7	TRBD2	.	TRBV11-3	CASSSGTRDEQYF	TGTGCCAGCAGCTCGGGGACTAGAGACGAGCAGTACTTC
TRBJ2-1	.	.	TRBV6-1	CALVGGRGLYNEQFF	TGTGCCCTAGTGGGGGGCCGAGGGCTTTACAATGAGCAGTTCTTC
TRBJ1-3	.	.	TRBV7-2	CASSLGGNTIYF	TGTGCCAGCAGCTTAGGCGGAAACACCATATATTTT
TRBJ2-3	.	.	TRBV5-1	CASTPWGADTQYF	TGCGCCAGCACCCCTTGGGGCGCAGATACGCAGTATTTT
TRBJ2-5	.	.	TRBV6-1	CASSERAPQYF	TGTGCCAGCAGTGAAAGGGCGCCCCAGTACTTC
TRBJ2-7	.	.	TRBV6-6	CASSYEGTSYEQYF	TGTGCCAGCAGTTATGAGGGGACCTCCTACGAGCAGTACTTC
TRBJ1-5	.	.	TRBV27	CASREGTMGSNQPQHF	TGTGCCAGCAGAGAGGGGACCATGGGTAGCAATCAGCCCCAGCATTTT
TRBJ2-7	.	.	TRBV2	CASSEGFSGEQYF	TGTGCCAGCAGTGAAGGGTTCAGCGGCGAGCAGTACTTC
TRBJ2-1	TRBD2	.	TRBV9	CASSLRTSGVSYNEQFF	TGTGCCAGCAGCCTGAGGACTAGCGGGGTCTCCTACAATGAGCAGTTCTTC
TRBJ1-1	TRBD1	.	TRBV30	CACPGTGDSRNTEAFF	TGTGCCTGCCCCGGGACAGGGGATTCTAGGAACACTGAAGCTTTCTTT
TRBJ1-4	.	.	TRBV5-4	CASSLPGLNEKLFF	TGTGCCAGCAGCTTGCCAGGGCTGAATGAAAAACTGTTTTTT
TRBJ1-4	.	few	TRBV7-9	CASSLGGGAGEKLFF	TGTGCCAGCAGTCTGGGAGGCGGCGCGGGAGAAAAACTGTTTTTT
TRBJ2-5	.	.	TRBV27	CASNTHPVGLWETQYF	TGTGCCAGCAACACACACCCCGTGGGACTGTGGGAGACCCAGTACTTC
TRBJ2-1	TRBD2	.	TRBV25-1	CASSPLAGDGYNEQFF	TGTGCCAGCAGTCCTCTAGCGGGAGATGGCTACAATGAGCAGTTCTTC